These T cell receptor beta chains were read from a single sample in a study of human T cells and chemical hapten exposure. MiXCR, applied by TCRdb to the RACE reads, yields one record per CDR3 protein. The sample records 250,000 to 300,000 distinct CDR3 sequences, 7.5% to 9% being singletons. The specimen was whole blood, collected in connection with sensitization to the hapten diphenylcyclopropenone (DPC). Source of these receptors: a man younger than 30 with alopecia areata. Some clones in this sample may be carry-over from other donors' samples. Both conserved end residues are part of each CDR3. The D gene is left open where the match is weak. Some rows mark clone size as missing; the rest say once, few, many or name a class of expanded clone.

TRBJ1-1	16	.	.	TRBV4-1	TGCGCCAGCAGCCAAGTACAGGTGGAGATGAACACTGAAGCTTTCTTT	CASSQVQVEMNTEAFF
TRBJ1-1	14	.	TRBD1	TRBV10-3	TGTGCCATCAGTCCGACAGGGGCCGGCACTGAAGCTTTCTTT	CAISPTGAGTEAFF
TRBJ1-1	15	many	.	TRBV6-5	TGTGCCAGCAGTAAGACGGGACTCCGGAACACTGAAGCTTTCTTT	CASSKTGLRNTEAFF
TRBJ1-2	17	.	TRBD1	TRBV3-1	TGTGCCAGCAGCCAAGTCATACAGGGGGATCGTAACTATGGCTACACCTTC	CASSQVIQGDRNYGYTF
TRBJ2-5	15	.	.	TRBV7-2	TGTGCCAGCAGCTCAGGGGCCCATAGAGGGGGGACCCAGTACTTC	CASSSGAHRGGTQYF
TRBJ2-3	14	.	TRBD2	TRBV24-1	TGTGCCTCCCGAGCGGGGGGGCTTACAGATACGCAGTATTTT	CASRAGGLTDTQYF
TRBJ2-1	12	few	.	TRBV20-1	TGCAGTGCTAGAGTGAATTACAATGAGCAGTTCTTC	CSARVNYNEQFF
TRBJ2-5	15	few	.	TRBV4-2	TGTGCCAGCAGTCCCATTTGGACGGCCCAAGAGACCCAGTACTTC	CASSPIWTAQETQYF
TRBJ1-4	17	.	TRBD1	TRBV4-3	TGCGCCAGCAGCCGACAAGATACAGGGGAAGGAGGCGAAAAACTGTTTTTT	CASSRQDTGEGGEKLFF
TRBJ2-1	16	.	TRBD1	TRBV24-1	TGTGCCACCAGTGACCCACGGCAGGGGGACTACAATGAGCAGTTCTTC	CATSDPRQGDYNEQFF
TRBJ1-2	14	few	TRBD1	TRBV7-9	TGTGCCAGCAGCGATGGACAGGGATTTAATGGCTACACCTTC	CASSDGQGFNGYTF
TRBJ1-2	14	many	.	TRBV4-1	TGCGCCAGCAGCCTGACACAGGGTTTTGTTGGCTACACCTTC	CASSLTQGFVGYTF
TRBJ1-2	16	many	.	TRBV20-1	TGCAGTGCTAGAGATGGGCGGGGCAGGAGCGCCTATGGCTACACCTTC	CSARDGRGRSAYGYTF
TRBJ1-4	19	.	.	TRBV5-5	TGTGCCAGCAGCTTTTTTCTTGGGGGCCCTCGGGCGAAGGGTGAAAAACTGTTTTTT	CASSFFLGGPRAKGEKLFF
TRBJ1-5	16	few	TRBD1	TRBV6-6	TGTGCCAGCAGAAGGGACAGGACCACCTGGCGTCAGCCCCAGCATTTT	CASRRDRTTWRQPQHF
TRBJ1-1	16	.	TRBD1	TRBV7-8	TGTGCCAGCAGTAATGATTGGGACAGGGGGAGCACTGAAGCTTTCTTT	CASSNDWDRGSTEAFF
TRBJ2-1	15	many	.	TRBV6-1	TGTGCCAGCAGTGAAACCGGGAGCTCCTACAATGAGCAGTTCTTC	CASSETGSSYNEQFF
TRBJ2-5	18	.	TRBD2	TRBV9	TGTGCCAGCAGCGTAGGAGGGAGGGCCCTCCCTCTCCAAGAGACCCAGTACTTC	CASSVGGRALPLQETQYF
TRBJ2-5	16	.	.	TRBV4-2	TGTGCCAGCAGCCAAGATAGCACTCGGAAGTCGGAGACCCAGTACTTC	CASSQDSTRKSETQYF
TRBJ1-5	14	.	.	TRBV6-6	TGTGCCAGCAGATGGACAGTACCTGATCAGCCCCAGCATTTT	CASRWTVPDQPQHF
TRBJ2-2	15	.	.	TRBV6-2/TRBV6-3	TGTGCCAGCAGTTACGGGACGCAGAACACCGGGGAGCTGTTTTTT	CASSYGTQNTGELFF
TRBJ1-1	14	few	.	TRBV28	TGTGCCAGCAGTTTCCCTACAGAGAACACTGAAGCTTTCTTT	CASSFPTENTEAFF
TRBJ2-7	15	few	TRBD1	TRBV28	TGTGCCAGCAGCCAACCGGGACAGGGCTCCTACGAGCAGTACTTC	CASSQPGQGSYEQYF
TRBJ2-1	15	.	.	TRBV12-3/TRBV12-4	TGTGCCAGCAGTCACCGCCGGTTTCTCTACAATGAGCAGTTCTTC	CASSHRRFLYNEQFF
TRBJ2-3	16	few	.	TRBV2	TGTGCCAGCAGAGAAACCTGGCAGGTACTCACAGATACGCAGTATTTT	CASRETWQVLTDTQYF
TRBJ2-3	15	.	TRBD1	TRBV5-1	TGCGCCAGCAGCGTCGGACAGGGTGTTTCAGATACGCAGTATTTT	CASSVGQGVSDTQYF
TRBJ1-3	15	few	.	TRBV20-1	TGCAGTGCTAGTCCTTCCAGGAGCTCTGGAAACACCATATATTTT	CSASPSRSSGNTIYF
TRBJ2-7	15	few	TRBD1	TRBV27	TGTGCCAGCAGTGTCCGGGACAGGATCTCCTACGAGCAGTACTTC	CASSVRDRISYEQYF
TRBJ1-2	14	.	.	TRBV5-6	TGTGCCAGCAGCCATGTTCGAGACCCTCATGGCTACACCTTC	CASSHVRDPHGYTF
TRBJ1-5	15	few	.	TRBV27	TGTGCCAGCAGTTTATCGGGGAGCCTAAATCAGCCCCAGCATTTT	CASSLSGSLNQPQHF
TRBJ2-2	17	many	TRBD2	TRBV7-2	TGTGCCAGCAGCTCACCGGGGGGGGCTACGTACACCGGGGAGCTGTTTTTT	CASSSPGGATYTGELFF
TRBJ2-3	15	.	TRBD2	TRBV5-5	TGTGCCAGCAGCTTCAAACGGGGGGGCGCAGATACGCAGTATTTT	CASSFKRGGADTQYF
TRBJ1-3	12	.	.	TRBV15	TGTGCCACCAGGGGTCTTGGTAACACCATATATTTT	CATRGLGNTIYF
TRBJ1-1	14	few	.	TRBV27	TGTGCCAGCAGTTTACAGGTCGAGAACACTGAAGCTTTCTTT	CASSLQVENTEAFF
TRBJ2-5	15	.	.	TRBV12-3/TRBV12-4	TGTGCCAGCAGTTTCCCCCAGGGGCATGGAGAGACCCAGTACTTC	CASSFPQGHGETQYF
TRBJ2-3	18	many	TRBD2	TRBV10-3	TGTGCCATCAGACAACACGTTCAATCTAGCGGGGGCACAGATACGCAGTATTTT	CAIRQHVQSSGGTDTQYF
TRBJ2-1	16	many	.	TRBV27	TGTGCCAGCAGTTCCCCCTTACGGGGGAAGTACAATGAGCAGTTCTTC	CASSSPLRGKYNEQFF
TRBJ2-2	15	few	TRBD1	TRBV7-9	TGTGCCAGCAGCCCCGACAGGGGGCACACCGGGGAGCTGTTTTTT	CASSPDRGHTGELFF
TRBJ2-3	14	.	.	TRBV5-1	TGCGCCAGCAGCTTGGGGCAGCCCACAGATACGCAGTATTTT	CASSLGQPTDTQYF
TRBJ1-1	11	.	.	TRBV29-1	TGCAGCGTTACAGGGAACGCTGAAGCTTTCTTT	CSVTGNAEAFF
TRBJ1-1	14	.	.	TRBV7-9	TGTGCCAGCAGCTTCACCATGCGAGGTACTGAAGCTTTCTTT	CASSFTMRGTEAFF
TRBJ1-5	14	many	.	TRBV18	TGTGCCAGCTCCCCGGCTAGAAGCAATCAGCCCCAGCATTTT	CASSPARSNQPQHF
TRBJ2-1	11	.	.	TRBV6-2/TRBV6-3	TGTGCCAGCACTCAACCCCCGGGGTGGTTCTTC	CASTQPPGWFF
TRBJ1-5	15	few	.	TRBV4-2	TGTGCCAGCAGCCAAGATGGAGGGAGGAATCAGCCCCAGCATTTT	CASSQDGGRNQPQHF
TRBJ2-3	14	few	.	TRBV10-3	TGTGCCATCAGTGAGATTGACAGGTCAGATACGCAGTATTTT	CAISEIDRSDTQYF
TRBJ1-5	17	few	.	TRBV20-1	TGCAGTGCTAGAGCTGGGCCACCCAACGGACGTAATCAGCCCCAGCATTTT	CSARAGPPNGRNQPQHF
TRBJ2-3	15	few	TRBD2	TRBV7-3	TGTGCCAGCAGCTCGACTAGCGGGGGTCCAGATACGCAGTATTTT	CASSSTSGGPDTQYF
TRBJ1-6	14	once	TRBD1	TRBV4-3	TGCGCCAGCAGTTACGGACAGGGTAATTCATCCCTCCACTTT	CASSYGQGNSSLHF
TRBJ2-3	14	.	TRBD1	TRBV4-1	TGCGCCAGCAGGGGACAGCTCTTCACAGATACGCAGTATTTT	CASRGQLFTDTQYF
TRBJ1-2	14	.	.	TRBV7-8	TGTGCCAGCAGCTCAGGACATACCAACTATGGCTACACCTTC	CASSSGHTNYGYTF
TRBJ2-7	15	few	.	TRBV27	TGTGCCAGCAGACTGGTCGGGCAGGGCTCCTACGAGCAGTACTTC	CASRLVGQGSYEQYF
TRBJ2-1	16	few	.	TRBV20-1	TGCAGTGCTAGTACAATAAGGGGCACTTCCTACAATGAGCAGTTCTTC	CSASTIRGTSYNEQFF
TRBJ2-3	13	many	.	TRBV6-5	TGTGCCAGCAGATACCACGCCACAGATACGCAGTATTTT	CASRYHATDTQYF